The T cell receptor beta chain described here comes from a study of blood T cell repertoires in COVID-19. Donors were grouped by their self-reported clinical history. Recovered Cohort 3 donors showed two negative PCRs, clearance, or symptom resolution. Germline loops: CDR1 SGHNT, CDR2 YYREEE (reference sequence). Trimming shortened V by 7 bases and J by 3 bases, and 7 bases separated the two germline ends. The CDR3 contains 11 residues. Method: immunoSEQ multiplex PCR; TCRdb's copy keeps in-frame clones and lacks some. The table includes 250,000 to 300,000 clones, about 89% detected once. The chain is built from TRBV5-4 and TRBJ2-5; D is perhaps TRBD1 (5 bases). The TCR originated in a woman aged 40 to 55 who had recovered from COVID-19. Sequencing was done on a sample of PBMCs or T cells enriched from blood (not recorded which). Here the CDR3 reads CASGREETQYF. The CDR3, as DNA: TGTGCCAGCGGCAGGGAAGAGACCCAGTACTTC.